The rows below give T cell receptor beta chains drawn from one sample of a study of OX40 agonist ivuxolimab in advanced cancers. The repertoire was sequenced with immunoSEQ multiplex PCR; TCRdb's copy has only in-frame clones and lacks some. The repertoire holds roughly 56,000 clones, approximately 85% seen once, with about 2.6% in the top ten. This material consisted of CD4+ or CD8+ T cells sorted from blood, taken in a trial of the OX40 agonist ivuxolimab. These receptors originate from an adult with an advanced solid tumor such as melanoma, head and neck, liver or kidney cancer. Both conserved end residues are part of each CDR3. D genes are given only for firm matches. Clone sizes are given selectively: once, few, many, or a class where the clone is expanded.

J	V	D	size	length	DNA	CDR3
TRBJ2-5	TRBV19	NA	once	12	TGTGCCAGTAGTATTCCCCAAGAGACCCAGTACTTC	CASSIPQETQYF
TRBJ2-3	TRBV7-2	TRBD2	NA	18	TGTGCCAGCAGCTTTTCGTTCTCAACTAGCGGGACCACAGATACGCAGTATTTT	CASSFSFSTSGTTDTQYF
TRBJ2-7	TRBV18	NA	NA	13	TGTGCCAGCTCACCGGGGGTCTCCTACGAGCAGTACTTC	CASSPGVSYEQYF
TRBJ2-6	TRBV7-2	NA	NA	15	TGTGCCAGCAGCTACAAGGTCTCTGGGGCCAACGTCCTGACTTTC	CASSYKVSGANVLTF
TRBJ1-6	TRBV28	NA	NA	16	TGTGCCAGCACGGGGACCACAGACCTATATAATTCACCCCTCCACTTT	CASTGTTDLYNSPLHF
TRBJ2-3	TRBV28	NA	NA	13	TGTGCCAGCAGTTTTTTTAGCGTCAAGACTCAGTATTTT	CASSFFSVKTQYF
TRBJ1-5	TRBV5-1	TRBD1	NA	16	TGCGCCAGCAGCTACGGGACAGGGGGAAACAATCAGCCCCAGCATTTT	CASSYGTGGNNQPQHF
TRBJ2-3	TRBV28	NA	NA	17	TGTGCCAGCAGTCCTCGGACTAACTACCCTTCCACAGATACGCAGTATTTT	CASSPRTNYPSTDTQYF
TRBJ2-1	TRBV11-2	TRBD2	NA	18	TGTGCCAGCAGCTTTTTCCTCGGGACTAGCGGGGGCTACAATGAGCAGTTCTTC	CASSFFLGTSGGYNEQFF
TRBJ2-3	TRBV19	NA	NA	13	TGTGCCAGTAGGGCAGGGGGCACAGATACGCAGTATTTT	CASRAGGTDTQYF
TRBJ1-3	TRBV11-2	NA	NA	14	TGTGCCAGCAGCCTCGGGTCCCCTGGAAACACCATATATTTT	CASSLGSPGNTIYF
TRBJ2-7	TRBV28	NA	NA	15	TGTGCCAGCAGTGAACAGACAGAAGGAGTCTACGAGCAGTACTTC	CASSEQTEGVYEQYF
TRBJ2-1	TRBV9	NA	NA	15	TGTGCCAGCAGGGAGGACGGCCGACCGTACAATGAGCAGTTCTTC	CASREDGRPYNEQFF
TRBJ2-5	TRBV15	TRBD2	NA	16	TGTGCCACCAGCAGAGATCTAGCGGGGGGGCTCGAGACCCAGTACTTC	CATSRDLAGGLETQYF
TRBJ2-6	TRBV28	NA	NA	18	TGTGCCAGCAGTCCAGACAGGTGGGAGCCTGTTGGGGCCAACGTCCTGACTTTC	CASSPDRWEPVGANVLTF
TRBJ2-7	TRBV20-1	NA	NA	10	TGCAGTGCTAGATTGTACGAGCAGTACTTC	CSARLYEQYF
TRBJ1-1	TRBV28	NA	NA	14	TGTGCCAGCACTTCCGGACAGCTAAACACTGAAGCTTTCTTT	CASTSGQLNTEAFF
TRBJ1-6	TRBV7-9	NA	NA	12	TGTGCCAGCAGCCCCTCCGGGTCACCCCTCCACTTT	CASSPSGSPLHF
TRBJ2-2	TRBV9	NA	few	14	TGTGCCAGCAGCAAGACAGGGAACACCGGGGAGCTGTTTTTT	CASSKTGNTGELFF
TRBJ2-1	TRBV30	TRBD2	NA	14	TGTGCCTGGAGTGTCGCGGGAGCCTACAATGAGCAGTTCTTC	CAWSVAGAYNEQFF
TRBJ1-3	TRBV6-4	NA	NA	15	TGTGCCAGCAGTGACAGGGCCCTAGACGGAAACACCATATATTTT	CASSDRALDGNTIYF
TRBJ1-5	TRBV2	TRBD1	NA	14	TGTGCCAGCAGTGAACAGGGGGGCGATCAGCCCCAGCATTTT	CASSEQGGDQPQHF
TRBJ1-1	TRBV15	NA	NA	15	TGTGCCACCAGCTTAGGGACACAGGGCGGGACTGAAGCTTTCTTT	CATSLGTQGGTEAFF
TRBJ2-1	TRBV10-3	NA	once	14	TGTGCCATCAGTGAGGGACAGAATATCAATGAGCAGTTCTTC	CAISEGQNINEQFF
TRBJ2-2	TRBV4-2	TRBD1	NA	17	TGTGCCAGCAGCCAGGAACCGGGACAGGGTGTCACCGGGGAGCTGTTTTTT	CASSQEPGQGVTGELFF
TRBJ2-5	TRBV9	NA	medium-sized	14	TGTGCCAGCAGCGTAGGCTTCTCCCAAGAGACCCAGTACTTC	CASSVGFSQETQYF
TRBJ1-2	TRBV30	NA	NA	12	TGTGCCTGGAGTGGAGGGGGCTATGGCTACACCTTC	CAWSGGGYGYTF
TRBJ1-6	TRBV5-1	NA	NA	15	TGCGCCAGCAGCGTATTAGGCAGGCGGCTCTCACCCCTCCACTTT	CASSVLGRRLSPLHF
TRBJ2-3	TRBV28	NA	NA	12	TGTGCCAGCAGTTTAAAGTGGAGTACGCAGTATTTT	CASSLKWSTQYF
TRBJ2-7	TRBV6-5	NA	NA	15	TGTGCCAGCAGTTACCTCAGCGGTTACTCCTACGAGCAGTACTTC	CASSYLSGYSYEQYF
TRBJ2-4	TRBV4-1	NA	NA	16	TGCGCCAGCAGCCAAGATCTTATCCTTACCAAAAACATTCAGTACTTC	CASSQDLILTKNIQYF
TRBJ1-2	TRBV5-6	NA	NA	15	TGTGCCAGCAGCTTTAGTCTTTCGGGGGACCTTGGCTACACCTTC	CASSFSLSGDLGYTF
TRBJ1-6	TRBV21-1	NA	NA	17	TGTGCCAGCAGCAAAAGGCCCCAGGGGCTTTGGGGTTCACCCCTCCACTTT	CASSKRPQGLWGSPLHF
TRBJ2-7	TRBV28	TRBD2	NA	14	TGTGCCAGCAGTTTCGCCCCACGGGGGGACGAGCAGTACTTC	CASSFAPRGDEQYF
TRBJ1-4	TRBV9	TRBD1	NA	15	TGTGCCAGCAGCATATCACAGGGGGCGGATGAAAAACTGTTTTTT	CASSISQGADEKLFF
TRBJ2-7	TRBV7-7	NA	NA	14	TGTGCTAGCAGCCCGGACGCAGGAACCTACGAGCAGTACTTC	CASSPDAGTYEQYF
TRBJ1-2	TRBV28	NA	NA	13	TGTGCCAGCAGTTTGGGGCAGAACTATGGCTACACCTTC	CASSLGQNYGYTF
TRBJ1-3	TRBV7-9	NA	NA	13	TGTGCCAGCAGGATGACAGCTGGAAACACCATATATTTT	CASRMTAGNTIYF
TRBJ1-1	TRBV29-1	NA	few	15	TGCAGCGGGAGCGGGGGGCCGACCATGAACACTGAAGCTTTCTTT	CSGSGGPTMNTEAFF
TRBJ2-1	TRBV6-1	NA	NA	15	TGTGCCAGCAGAGTTGGGGGGAGCTCCTACAATGAGCAGTTCTTC	CASRVGGSSYNEQFF
TRBJ1-1	TRBV6-5	NA	many	15	TGTGCCAGCAGTCGCCCAGCAGGGCAGAACACTGAAGCTTTCTTT	CASSRPAGQNTEAFF
TRBJ2-2	TRBV29-1	NA	NA	12	TGCAGCGTGGGGCAAGACACCGGGGAGCTGTTTTTT	CSVGQDTGELFF
TRBJ2-7	TRBV6-1	NA	NA	16	TGTGCCAGCAGTGAAGAGGGGACACTTACCACCTACGAGCAGTACTTC	CASSEEGTLTTYEQYF
TRBJ2-3	TRBV7-7	NA	NA	13	TGTGCTAGCAGCTCCGTGCCACAGGATACGCAGTATTTT	CASSSVPQDTQYF
TRBJ2-5	TRBV19	NA	NA	17	TGTGCCAGTAGTATAGGCTCAAATCATGGGGCCCAAGAGACCCAGTACTTC	CASSIGSNHGAQETQYF
TRBJ1-2	TRBV18	NA	few	15	TGTGCCAGCTCACCCCCCCCGGAAGGGAGCTATGGCTACACCTTC	CASSPPPEGSYGYTF
TRBJ2-7	TRBV19	TRBD1	NA	16	TGTGCCAGTAGTATCGGCGCGGGCCAGGGGGTTTACGAGCAGTACTTC	CASSIGAGQGVYEQYF
TRBJ2-1	TRBV7-2	NA	once	13	TGTGCCAGCGAGGGGTTCTCCTACAATGAGCAGTTCTTC	CASEGFSYNEQFF